The entry below gives a single TCR beta chain sequence along with its context. Its antigen is currently unknown. The CDR3 is 14 residues long. The ends lost 2 bases at V and 6 bases at J; junction bases unmatched: 3. The germline V gene encodes CDR1 KGHSH and CDR2 LQKENI. 13 Jbeta primers and 60 Vbeta primers were used for the PCR. Original handling: In a later analysis, 75 million to 85 million unique TCR beta chains included roughly 11 million shared by two or more donors. Produced via immunoSEQ multiplex PCR; TCRdb's table is partial and in-frame only. V and J calls and clone size follow that table, whereas D and trimming were derived from the DNA. The table shows about 170,000 clones, with under 80% occurring only once. The entry originates in a study of cytomegalovirus exposure and HLA in healthy donors. Turning to the study itself: Earlier work reported 100 million or so unique TCR beta sequences from about 180 million T cells. Assignment to the Caucasian-associated ancestry cluster applied to about 80% of the approximately 400 genotyped donors.

Findings of the study overall: Later on, an analysis tied over 15,000 TCR beta sequences to HLA alleles at 0.05 false discovery rate.

The chain carries TRBV18 and TRBJ2-7; 11 nucleotides line up with TRBD2. This TCR derives from a female donor in good health and CMV-seronegative. What was sequenced was PBMCs. The CDR3 spells CASSPTSGRGEQYF. CDR3 bases: TGTGCCAGCTCACCAACTAGCGGGAGAGGCGAGCAGTACTTC.